The rows below give T cell receptor beta chains drawn from one sample of a study of Graves' ophthalmopathy and Graves' hyperthyroidism. TCRdb fed the multiplex PCR reads into MiXCR, producing one record per CDR3 protein. The sample includes a few hundred thousand distinct CDR3 sequences, over 15% seen only once; the top ten take roughly 7%. Sequenced: peripheral blood. The receptors shown here come from a woman between 18 and 30 years old with stable Graves' hyperthyroidism. Each CDR3 is given with its conserved first and last residue. A D gene is named only where the DNA matches it firmly. Size is stated for part of the rows, as once, few or many counts, or as a class when the clone is expanded.

TRBD1,many,TRBV6-1,TRBJ2-7,TGTGCCAGCAGTGACCGAATGACAGGGGTAGGACACGAGCAGTACTTC,CASSDRMTGVGHEQYF
TRBD1,many,TRBV6-5,TRBJ1-5,TGTGCCAGCAGTTCGGCCTCCGGGACAGACAATCAGCCCCAGCATTTT,CASSSASGTDNQPQHF
.,many,TRBV6-5,TRBJ1-2,TGTGCCAGCAGTTACTCGGGGGCAGGCTACACCTTC,CASSYSGAGYTF
.,many,TRBV6-1,TRBJ2-4,TGTGCCAGCAGTGAAGGGACGGTGCAAACTCAGTACTTC,CASSEGTVQTQYF
.,few,TRBV7-9,TRBJ2-7,TGTGCCAGCAGGGGAGGACGGCTTGGGGAGCAGTACTTC,CASRGGRLGEQYF
.,.,TRBV6-1,TRBJ1-5,TGTGCCAGTAGACTCCGGGACGAACTCAATCAGCCCCAGCATTTT,CASRLRDELNQPQHF
.,many,TRBV15,TRBJ1-1,TGTGCCACCAGCAGAGATTTATCCACTGAAGCTTTCTTT,CATSRDLSTEAFF
.,many,TRBV7-2,TRBJ2-7,TGTGCCAGCAGCAAGGGGGTTACCTACGAGCAGTACTTC,CASSKGVTYEQYF
.,many,TRBV4-2,TRBJ1-2,TGTGCCAGCAGCCAAGACCCCAGGGAACGCGGAGGCTACACCTTC,CASSQDPRERGGYTF
.,.,TRBV28,TRBJ2-7,TGTGCCAGCAGTTTATACCCCGGGGGCGAGCAGTACTTC,CASSLYPGGEQYF
TRBD1,many,TRBV29-1,TRBJ2-7,TGCAGCGTTGAATTAGGGGGCAGCTACGAGCAGTACTTC,CSVELGGSYEQYF
.,many,TRBV5-1,TRBJ2-4,TGCGCCAGCAGTCAGCTTCAGGGTAGGGACATTCAGTACTTC,CASSQLQGRDIQYF
.,many,TRBV12-3/TRBV12-4,TRBJ2-7,TGTGCCAGCAGTTTCGCCCGGGGACATGCCTACGAGCAGTACTTC,CASSFARGHAYEQYF
.,many,TRBV12-5,TRBJ1-1,TGTGCTAGTGACCTTTCATTTGAAGCGATTAGAAGGGTGAACACTGAAGCTTTCTTT,CASDLSFEAIRRVNTEAFF
.,many,TRBV19,TRBJ1-5,TGTGCCAGTAGTATCCGGGGGGCAAGCAATCAGCCCCAGCATTTT,CASSIRGASNQPQHF
TRBD1,.,TRBV6-1,TRBJ2-7,TGTGCCAGCAGCAAGGACAGGGCGGGCTACGAGCAGTACTTC,CASSKDRAGYEQYF
TRBD2,many,TRBV29-1,TRBJ2-7,TGCAGCGCCCGGGGGGGGACGGGGAACGAGCAGTACTTC,CSARGGTGNEQYF
.,.,TRBV3-1,TRBJ2-2,TGTGCCAGCGCGGGATTTAATGGCGGGGAGCTGTGTTTT,CASAGFNGGELCF
.,few,TRBV5-4,TRBJ1-1,TGTGCCACGAACGGAGGCGCGCACACTGAAGCTTTCTTT,CATNGGAHTEAFF
.,.,TRBV3-1,TRBJ2-7,TGTGCCAGCGCCCCGGGGCTAACCCCCTACGAGCAGTACTTC,CASAPGLTPYEQYF
TRBD1,many,TRBV6-2/TRBV6-3,TRBJ1-5,TGTGCCTCCCGCCGGACAGGGGCCAATCAGCCCCAGCATTTT,CASRRTGANQPQHF
.,many,TRBV7-2,TRBJ2-5,TGTGCCAGCAGCTCACTCCTCGAGGGTTATAAAGAGACCCAGTACTTC,CASSSLLEGYKETQYF
TRBD1,.,TRBV20-1,TRBJ2-7,TGCAGTGCTAGAGGAGGCATTAGGACAGGGCGCTACGAGCAGTACTTC,CSARGGIRTGRYEQYF
.,many,TRBV5-1,TRBJ2-7,TGCGCCAGCAGCCCCGGACACGCTCGCTACGAGCAGTACTTC,CASSPGHARYEQYF
.,many,TRBV20-1,TRBJ1-6,TGCAGTGCTAGAGGCAGCTCCTATAATTCACCCCTCCACTTT,CSARGSSYNSPLHF
TRBD1,many,TRBV11-2,TRBJ2-5,TGTGCCAGCAGCCAGGGGGCAGAGACCCAGTACTTC,CASSQGAETQYF
.,.,TRBV12-3/TRBV12-4,TRBJ1-2,TGTGCCAGCAGCCCCCACAGGGTCGAGTATGGCTACACCTTC,CASSPHRVEYGYTF
TRBD1,.,TRBV11-1,TRBJ2-2,TGTGCCAGCAGCTTTCGACAGGGGGTCGACACCGGGGAGCTGTTTTTT,CASSFRQGVDTGELFF
.,many,TRBV27,TRBJ1-2,TGTGCCAGCAGTTTATTCCCCGCCACCTCAGGGTTCTATGGCTACACCTTC,CASSLFPATSGFYGYTF
.,many,TRBV12-3/TRBV12-4,TRBJ1-2,TGTGCCAGCATCCCCGGGGAGGGGTCCTTCTATGGCTACACCTTC,CASIPGEGSFYGYTF
TRBD1,.,TRBV20-1,TRBJ1-1,TGCAGTGCTAGGGGGGGGACAGCGAACACTGAAGCTTTCTTT,CSARGGTANTEAFF
TRBD1,many,TRBV6-2/TRBV6-3,TRBJ2-7,TGTGCCAGCAGTTTCTCCGGGACAGGGAGTTACGAGCAGTACTTC,CASSFSGTGSYEQYF
TRBD1,many,TRBV5-1,TRBJ1-6,TGCGCCAGCAGCCGAGACAGGGAAGTCTATAATTCACCCCTCCACTTT,CASSRDREVYNSPLHF
.,many,TRBV7-8,TRBJ1-1,TGTGCCAGCAGCTTAGGCCCGGGGGCTGAAGCTTTCTTT,CASSLGPGAEAFF
.,many,TRBV12-3/TRBV12-4,TRBJ2-5,TGTGCCAGCAGTACGGGACTGCAAGAGACCCAGTACTTC,CASSTGLQETQYF
TRBD2,many,TRBV12-3/TRBV12-4,TRBJ2-7,TGTGCCAGCAGTTTAGTCCCGACTAGCCCTTCCTACGAGCAGTACTTC,CASSLVPTSPSYEQYF
.,many,TRBV7-9,TRBJ1-2,TGTGCCAGCAGCTGGGGGTCTAAGGGCTACACCTTC,CASSWGSKGYTF
TRBD1,.,TRBV19,TRBJ2-7,TGTGCCAGTACGTATTGGACCGGGACAGCGAAAAGCTCCTACGAGCAGTACTTC,CASTYWTGTAKSSYEQYF
TRBD1,many,TRBV6-2/TRBV6-3,TRBJ1-2,TGTGCCACCCAGGGGGCGGACTACTATGGCTACACCTTC,CATQGADYYGYTF
.,many,TRBV7-3,TRBJ1-1,TGTGCCAGCAGCCTCACCGCCAGAGGTATCACTGAAGCTTTCTTT,CASSLTARGITEAFF
TRBD1,many,TRBV6-2/TRBV6-3,TRBJ2-7,TGTGCCAGCTGCGACAGGGTCACCGAGCAGTACTTC,CASCDRVTEQYF
TRBD2,.,TRBV11-2,TRBJ2-2,TGTGCCAGCAGCTTTCTAGCGGGGGGGAACACCGGGGAGCTGTTTTTT,CASSFLAGGNTGELFF
.,many,TRBV7-8,TRBJ1-1,TGTGCCAGCAGCAGAACGACACTAGGGGCAAACGGGGCTTTCTTT,CASSRTTLGANGAFF
.,many,TRBV2,TRBJ1-5,TGTGCCAGCAGTGTTTTGGGAACTGGGGATCAGCCCCAGCATTTT,CASSVLGTGDQPQHF
.,many,TRBV6-2/TRBV6-3,TRBJ1-5,TGTGCCAGCAGTTCTTCCTTCCCGGGACGGTTTCAGCCCCAGCATTTT,CASSSSFPGRFQPQHF
TRBD1,many,TRBV6-5,TRBJ2-7,TGTGCCAGCAGGCCGGGACAGAGGGGCGAGCAGTACTTC,CASRPGQRGEQYF
.,many,TRBV11-1,TRBJ1-1,TGTGCCAGCAGCTTCGGGACTAGGACCACTGAAGCTTTCTTT,CASSFGTRTTEAFF
TRBD1,few,TRBV24-1,TRBJ2-2,TGTGCCACCAGTGATTCGGGGACAGGGGGCACCGGGGAGCTGTTTTTT,CATSDSGTGGTGELFF
TRBD1,.,TRBV11-2,TRBJ1-1,TGTGCCAGCAGCCTGTCGACAGGGTTGAACACTGAAGCTTTCTTT,CASSLSTGLNTEAFF
.,many,TRBV12-3/TRBV12-4,TRBJ1-2,TGTGCCAGCAGAGCCCCGGGCCCCCGGATAGGTGGCTACACCTTC,CASRAPGPRIGGYTF
TRBD1,many,TRBV5-1,TRBJ2-7,TGCGCCAGCAGCTTCCAGGGGGCCTCCTACGAGCAGTACTTC,CASSFQGASYEQYF
.,many,TRBV7-9,TRBJ1-1,TGTGCCAGCAGCTTTCCCGTTGGAGCTTTCTTT,CASSFPVGAFF
TRBD1,many,TRBV5-1,TRBJ1-2,TGCGCCAGCAGCTTGGGAGGACAGGGTGTGAGTGGCTACACCTTC,CASSLGGQGVSGYTF
.,many,TRBV27,TRBJ2-7,TGTGCCAGCAGTCCGGCCCGCTTCAGGGTACCCTACGAGCAGTACTTC,CASSPARFRVPYEQYF
.,.,TRBV30,TRBJ1-1,TGTGCCTGGAGTTCACTGGTTGAAGCTTTCTTT,CAWSSLVEAFF
.,few,TRBV29-1,TRBJ2-7,TGCAGCGTTGGATGGGGCAACGAGCAGTACTTC,CSVGWGNEQYF
.,.,TRBV7-2,TRBJ1-5,TGTGCCAGCAGCTGGGGGGACGGAAATCAGCCCCAGCATTTT,CASSWGDGNQPQHF
TRBD2,few,TRBV10-3,TRBJ2-3,TGTGCCATCAGTGAGTTAACGGGGGGGAAGGCAGATACGCAGTATTTT,CAISELTGGKADTQYF
.,many,TRBV6-5,TRBJ1-5,TGTGCCAGCAGTTCGGACAGCGAAGCACAGCCCCAGCATTTT,CASSSDSEAQPQHF